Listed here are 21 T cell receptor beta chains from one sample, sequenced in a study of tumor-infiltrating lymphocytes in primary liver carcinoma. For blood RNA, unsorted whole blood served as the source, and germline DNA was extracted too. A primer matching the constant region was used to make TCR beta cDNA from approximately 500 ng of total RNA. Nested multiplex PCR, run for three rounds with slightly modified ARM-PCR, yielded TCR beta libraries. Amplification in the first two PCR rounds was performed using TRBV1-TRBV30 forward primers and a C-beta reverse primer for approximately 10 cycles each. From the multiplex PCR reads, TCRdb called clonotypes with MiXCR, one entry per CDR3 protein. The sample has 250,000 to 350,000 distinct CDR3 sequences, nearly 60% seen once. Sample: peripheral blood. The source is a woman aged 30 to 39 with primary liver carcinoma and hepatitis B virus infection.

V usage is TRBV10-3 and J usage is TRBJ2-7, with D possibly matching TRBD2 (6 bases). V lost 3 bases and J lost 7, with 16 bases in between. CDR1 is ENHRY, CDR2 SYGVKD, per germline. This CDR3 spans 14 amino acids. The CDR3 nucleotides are TGTGCCATCAGTGACCAAAAGGGTGCGGGGGAGCAGTACTTC. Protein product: CAISDQKGAGEQYF.

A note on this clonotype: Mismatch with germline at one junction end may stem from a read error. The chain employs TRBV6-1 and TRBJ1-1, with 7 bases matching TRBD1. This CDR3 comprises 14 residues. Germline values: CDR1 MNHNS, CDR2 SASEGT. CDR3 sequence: CASREGQTNTGAFF. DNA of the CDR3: TGTGCCAGCAGAGAGGGACAGACAAACACTGGAGCTTTCTTT.

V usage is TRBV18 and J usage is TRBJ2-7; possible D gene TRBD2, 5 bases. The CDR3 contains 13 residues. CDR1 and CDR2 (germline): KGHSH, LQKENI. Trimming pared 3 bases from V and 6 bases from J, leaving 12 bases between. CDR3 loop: CASSPSTRGEQYF. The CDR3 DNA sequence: TGTGCCAGCTCACCTTCCACTAGAGGCGAGCAGTACTTC. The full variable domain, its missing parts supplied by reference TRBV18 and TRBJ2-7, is NAGVMQNPRHLVRRRGQEARLRCSPMKGHSHVYWYRQLPEEGLKFMVYLQKENIIDESGMPKERFSAEFPKEGPSILRIQQVVRGDSAAYFCASSPSTRGEQYFGPGTRLTVT.

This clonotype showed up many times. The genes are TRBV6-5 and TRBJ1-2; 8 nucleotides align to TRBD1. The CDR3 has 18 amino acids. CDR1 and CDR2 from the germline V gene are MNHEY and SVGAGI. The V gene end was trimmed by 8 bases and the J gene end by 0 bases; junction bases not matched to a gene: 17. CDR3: CASRGTGTGPRANYGYTF. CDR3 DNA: TGTGCCAGCCGAGGAACCGGGACAGGCCCTCGGGCTAACTATGGCTACACCTTC.

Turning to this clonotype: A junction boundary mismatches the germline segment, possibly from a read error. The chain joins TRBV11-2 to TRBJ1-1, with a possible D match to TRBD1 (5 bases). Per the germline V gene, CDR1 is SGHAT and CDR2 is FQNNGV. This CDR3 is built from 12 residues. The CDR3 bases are TGTGCCAGCAATAGCGTAGGGATCAGGGCTTTCTTC. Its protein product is CASNSVGIRAFF.

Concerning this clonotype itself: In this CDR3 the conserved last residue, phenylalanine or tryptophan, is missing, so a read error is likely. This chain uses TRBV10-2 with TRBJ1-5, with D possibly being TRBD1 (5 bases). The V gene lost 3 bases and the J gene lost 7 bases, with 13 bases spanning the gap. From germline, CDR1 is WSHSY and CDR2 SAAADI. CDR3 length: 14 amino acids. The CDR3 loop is CASSEWGSGQPQHY. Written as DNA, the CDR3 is TGCGCCAGCAGTGAATGGGGCTCTGGGCAGCCCCAGCATTAT.

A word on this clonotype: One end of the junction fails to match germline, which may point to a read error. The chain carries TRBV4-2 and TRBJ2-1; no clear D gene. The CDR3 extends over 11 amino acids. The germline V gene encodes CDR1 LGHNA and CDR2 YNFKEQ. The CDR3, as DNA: TGTGCCAGCGGCCAACTGGGTGAGCAGTTCTTC. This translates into CASGQLGEQFF.

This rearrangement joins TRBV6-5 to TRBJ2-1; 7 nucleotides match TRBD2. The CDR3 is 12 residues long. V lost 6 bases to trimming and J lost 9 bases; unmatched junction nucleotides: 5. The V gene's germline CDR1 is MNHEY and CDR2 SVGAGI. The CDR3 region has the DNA TGTGCCAGCAGAAGACTAGCCCTTGAGCAGTTCTTC. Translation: CASRRLALEQFF.

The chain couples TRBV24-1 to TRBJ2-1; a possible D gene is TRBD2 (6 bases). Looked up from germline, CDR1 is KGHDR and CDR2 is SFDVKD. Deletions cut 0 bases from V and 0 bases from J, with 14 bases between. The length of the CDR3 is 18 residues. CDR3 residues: CATSDLRTGTFSYNEQFF. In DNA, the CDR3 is TGTGCCACCAGTGATTTGCGCACCGGGACTTTCTCCTACAATGAGCAGTTCTTC.

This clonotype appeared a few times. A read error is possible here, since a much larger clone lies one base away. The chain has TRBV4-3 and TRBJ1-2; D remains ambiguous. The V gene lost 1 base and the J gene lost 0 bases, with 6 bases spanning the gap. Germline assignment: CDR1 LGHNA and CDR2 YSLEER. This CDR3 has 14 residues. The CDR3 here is CASSQVAANYGYTF. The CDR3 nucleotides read TGCGCCAGCAGCCAAGTAGCAGCTAACTATGGCTACACCTTC.

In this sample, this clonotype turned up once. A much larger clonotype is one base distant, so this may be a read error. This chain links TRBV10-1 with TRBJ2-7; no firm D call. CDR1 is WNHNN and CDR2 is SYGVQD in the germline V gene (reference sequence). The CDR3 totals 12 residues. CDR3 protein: CASSGPNYEEYF. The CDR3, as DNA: TGCGCCAGCAGTGGCCCCAACTACGAGGAGTACTTC.

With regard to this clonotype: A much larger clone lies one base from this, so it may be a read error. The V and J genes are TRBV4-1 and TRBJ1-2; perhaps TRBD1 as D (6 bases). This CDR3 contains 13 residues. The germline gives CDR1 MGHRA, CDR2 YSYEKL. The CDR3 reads CTSSSTGFYGYTF. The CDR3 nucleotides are TGCACCAGCAGCTCAACAGGGTTCTATGGCTACACCTTC.

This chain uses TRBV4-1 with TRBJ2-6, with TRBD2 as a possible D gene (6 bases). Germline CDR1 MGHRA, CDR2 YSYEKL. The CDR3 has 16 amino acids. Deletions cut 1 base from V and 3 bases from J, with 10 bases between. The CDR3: CASSQARRVGANVLTF. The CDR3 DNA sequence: TGCGCCAGCAGCCAAGCGCGGAGGGTTGGGGCCAACGTCCTGACTTTC.

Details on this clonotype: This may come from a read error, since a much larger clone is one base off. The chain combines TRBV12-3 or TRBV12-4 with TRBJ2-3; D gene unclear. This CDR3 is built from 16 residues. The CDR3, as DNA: TGTGCCAGCAGCGAAAACTTAGGAGTCCCCACAGATATGCAGTATTTT. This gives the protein CASSENLGVPTDMQYF.

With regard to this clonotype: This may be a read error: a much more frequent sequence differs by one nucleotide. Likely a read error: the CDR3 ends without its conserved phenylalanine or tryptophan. Here the CDR3 reads CASDRAGGHQPQHS. CDR3 nucleotides: TGTGCCAGCGATAGGGCAGGGGGCCATCAGCCCCAGCATTCT. The chain links TRBV6-6 to TRBJ1-5, with 8 bases fitting TRBD1. This CDR3 comprises 14 residues. V lost 8 bases to trimming and J lost 5 bases; unmatched junction nucleotides: 8. Germline V gene lookup returns CDR1 MNHNY and CDR2 SVGAGI (reference sequence).

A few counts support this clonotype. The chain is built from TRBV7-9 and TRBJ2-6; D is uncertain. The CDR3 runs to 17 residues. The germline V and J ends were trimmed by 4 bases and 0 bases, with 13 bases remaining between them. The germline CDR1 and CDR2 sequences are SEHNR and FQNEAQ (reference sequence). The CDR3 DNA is TGTGCCAGCAGCTCGCCTTGGGATAGCTCTGGGGCCAACGTCCTGACTTTC. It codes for CASSSPWDSSGANVLTF.

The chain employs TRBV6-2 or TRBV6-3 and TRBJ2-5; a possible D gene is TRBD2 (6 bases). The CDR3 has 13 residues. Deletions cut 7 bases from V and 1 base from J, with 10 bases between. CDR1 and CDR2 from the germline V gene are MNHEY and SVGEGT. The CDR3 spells CASKGGGQETQYF. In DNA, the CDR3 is TGTGCCAGCAAGGGAGGTGGCCAAGAGACCCAGTACTTC.

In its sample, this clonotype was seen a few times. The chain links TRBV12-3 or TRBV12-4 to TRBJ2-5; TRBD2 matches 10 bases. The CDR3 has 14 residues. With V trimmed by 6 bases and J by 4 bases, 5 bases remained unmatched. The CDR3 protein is CASSEREGPETQYF. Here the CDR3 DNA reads TGTGCCAGCAGCGAGCGGGAGGGCCCAGAGACCCAGTACTTC.

This chain's CDR3 is CASSPAGHHLETQYF. CDR3 bases: TGCGCCAGCAGCCCCGCCGGACATCATTTGGAGACCCAGTACTTC. The J gene is TRBJ2-5, the V gene TRBV5-1; perhaps TRBD1 as D (5 bases). The CDR3 has 15 amino acids. Germline V gene sequence: CDR1 SGHRS, CDR2 YFSETQ. V was shortened by 4 bases and J by 5 bases, with 18 bases between the two germline ends.

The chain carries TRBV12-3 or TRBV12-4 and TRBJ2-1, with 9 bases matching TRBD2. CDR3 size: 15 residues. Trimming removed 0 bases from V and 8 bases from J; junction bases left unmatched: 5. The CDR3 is CASSLASGSRDEQFF. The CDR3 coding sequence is TGTGCCAGCAGTTTAGCTAGCGGGAGTAGGGATGAGCAGTTCTTC.

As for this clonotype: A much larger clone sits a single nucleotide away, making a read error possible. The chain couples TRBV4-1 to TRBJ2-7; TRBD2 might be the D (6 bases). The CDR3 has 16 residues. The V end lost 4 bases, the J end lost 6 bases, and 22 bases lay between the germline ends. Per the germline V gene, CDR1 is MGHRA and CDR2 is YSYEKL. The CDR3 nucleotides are TGCGCCAGCAGCCTGTCCGGGGGACGCCTAGATACCGAGCAGTACTTC. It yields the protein CASSLSGGRLDTEQYF.